The 8 T cell receptor beta chains given below trace back to one sample, sequenced in a study of blood T cell repertoires in COVID-19. The repertoire was sequenced with immunoSEQ multiplex PCR; TCRdb's copy has only in-frame clones and lacks some. The table records approximately 90,000 clones, roughly 86% of them present only once. Sample: peripheral blood. These receptors were taken from a woman aged 80 or over with acute or convalescent COVID-19.

V gene TRBV25-1 combines with J gene TRBJ1-2; weak D call: TRBD1 (6 bases). The CDR3 length is 14 residues. The germline CDR1 and CDR2 sequences are MGHDK and SYGVNS. The germline V and J ends were trimmed by 4 bases and 4 bases, with 13 bases remaining between them. As DNA, the CDR3 is TGTGCCAGCAGTGGAGCGGGGGGGCCCTATGGCTACACCTTC. As protein: CASSGAGGPYGYTF.

This clone was counted a single time. The chain recombines TRBV6-5 with TRBJ1-4; no definite D call. V lost 6 bases to trimming and J lost 7 bases, with 15 bases between them. The CDR3 consists of 14 residues. Germline V lookup: CDR1 MNHEY, CDR2 SVGAGI. The CDR3 region is CASSSPKSGEKLFF. CDR3 nucleotides: TGTGCCAGCAGCTCACCAAAATCGGGTGAAAAACTGTTTTTT.

This chain links TRBV3-1 (or the pseudogene TRBV3-2) with TRBJ2-7; maybe TRBD2 (5 bases). CDR3 size: 13 residues. CDR1 and CDR2 from the germline V gene are LGHDT and YNNKEL (reference sequence). V lost 4 bases, J lost 3 bases, and 10 bases lay in between. The CDR3, as DNA: TGTGCCAGCAGCCGTTCCCGGGACTACGAGCAGTACTTC. It codes for CASSRSRDYEQYF.

This clone came up once. The chain has TRBV3-1 (or the pseudogene TRBV3-2) and TRBJ1-4; tentatively, D is TRBD1 (5 bases). Germline V gene lookup returns CDR1 LGHDT and CDR2 YNNKEL (reference sequence). Between the trimmed V and J ends, which lost 3 bases and 8 bases, there was a span of 13 bases. CDR3 length equals 14 residues. CDR3 sequence (DNA): TGTGCCAGCAGCCAGGCCAGGGTGGGGGAAAAACTGTTTTTT. It translates to CASSQARVGEKLFF.

The chain joins TRBV4-1 to TRBJ1-5; unclear D gene. V gave up 0 bases and J gave up 0 bases, with 6 bases separating them. CDR3 length equals 15 residues. Germline loops: CDR1 MGHRA, CDR2 YSYEKL. The CDR3 sequence: CASSQEYGSNQPQHF. The CDR3 nucleotides are TGCGCCAGCAGCCAAGAATACGGTAGCAATCAGCCCCAGCATTTT.

The chain combines TRBV15 with TRBJ2-5, with 14 bases aligning to TRBD2. Trimming took 1 base from V and 4 from J; bases not matched to a gene: 8. CDR3 length: 18 residues. Germline lookup yields CDR1 LNHNV and CDR2 YYDKDF (reference sequence). The CDR3 DNA reads TGTGCCACCAGCAGAGTTCCACAGGGACTAGCGGGAGTAGAGACCCAGTACTTC. It translates to CATSRVPQGLAGVETQYF. The full variable domain, its missing parts supplied by reference TRBV15 and TRBJ2-5, is DAMVIQNPRYQVTQFGKPVTLSCSQTLNHNVMYWYQQKSSQAPKLLFHYYDKDFNNEADTPDNFQSRRPNTSFCFLDIRSPGLGDTAMYLCATSRVPQGLAGVETQYFGPGTRLLVL.

This chain links TRBV19 with TRBJ2-3; possible D gene TRBD1, 5 bases. Germline V gives CDR1 LNHDA, CDR2 SQIVND (reference sequence). Between the trimmed V and J ends, which lost 6 bases and 0 bases, there was a span of 13 bases. The CDR3 is 15 residues long. The chain's CDR3 is CASSRQSPSTDTQYF. In DNA, the CDR3 is TGTGCCAGTAGCCGACAGTCCCCTAGCACAGATACGCAGTATTTT.

The CDR3 region is CASSPEGGLALPHTQYF. For the CDR3, the DNA is TGTGCCAGCAGTCCAGAGGGAGGACTAGCCCTACCCCATACGCAGTATTTT. V gene TRBV9 combines with J gene TRBJ2-3; 8 bases line up with TRBD2. The junction had 18 bases not matched to a gene; V was cut back by 5 bases and J by 7 bases. This CDR3 has 17 residues. Germline-derived CDR1 and CDR2 are SGDLS and YYNGEE.